This T cell receptor (beta chain) was profiled in a study of blood T cell repertoires in COVID-19. On the study more broadly: COVID-19 samples, acute and convalescent, were from the United States, Italy and Spain.

V lost 2 bases and J 4 bases, leaving 12 bases between the germline ends. CDR1 and CDR2 (germline): SGHDT, YYEEEE. This CDR3 contains 15 residues. The assay was immunoSEQ multiplex PCR, and TCRdb's table has in-frame clones only and misses some. The sample carries a few hundred thousand clones, approximately 87% recorded once. This clonotype was obtained from a woman in her forties or fifties who had recovered from COVID-19. The genes are TRBV5-6 and TRBJ2-2; weak D call: TRBD1 (5 bases). Specimen: peripheral blood. The CDR3 coding sequence is TGTGCCAGCAGCTTCTTCAGGGTAGTCACCGGGGAGCTGTTTTTT. Translating it yields CASSFFRVVTGELFF.